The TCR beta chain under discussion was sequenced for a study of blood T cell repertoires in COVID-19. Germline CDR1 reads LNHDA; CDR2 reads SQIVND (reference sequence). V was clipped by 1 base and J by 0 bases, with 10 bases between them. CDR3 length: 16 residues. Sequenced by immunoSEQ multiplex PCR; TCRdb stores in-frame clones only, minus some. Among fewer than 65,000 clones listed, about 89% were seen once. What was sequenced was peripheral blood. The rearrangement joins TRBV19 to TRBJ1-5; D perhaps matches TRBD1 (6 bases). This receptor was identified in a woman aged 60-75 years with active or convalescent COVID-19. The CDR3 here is CASSIGDNYSNQPQHF. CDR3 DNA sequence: TGTGCCAGTAGTATAGGGGACAACTATAGCAATCAGCCCCAGCATTTT.